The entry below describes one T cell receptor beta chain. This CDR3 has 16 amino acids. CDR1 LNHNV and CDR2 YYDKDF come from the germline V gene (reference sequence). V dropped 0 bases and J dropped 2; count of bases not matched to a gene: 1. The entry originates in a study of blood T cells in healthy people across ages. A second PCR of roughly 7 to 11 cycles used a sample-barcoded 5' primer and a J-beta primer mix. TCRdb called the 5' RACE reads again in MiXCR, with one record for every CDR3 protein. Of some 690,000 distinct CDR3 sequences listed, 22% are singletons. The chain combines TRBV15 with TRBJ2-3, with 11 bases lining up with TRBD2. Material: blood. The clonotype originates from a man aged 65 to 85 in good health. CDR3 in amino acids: CATSRELAGATDTQYF. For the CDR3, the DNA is TGTGCCACCAGCAGAGAACTAGCGGGGGCCACAGATACGCAGTATTTT.